The clone carrying this T cell receptor (beta chain) was observed a few times. Its matching antigen is unknown. Sample-barcoded 5' priming and a J-beta primer mix drove a second PCR of about 6 to 12 cycles. TCRdb re-called the 5' RACE reads with MiXCR, one entry per CDR3 protein. The sample contains around 1,500,000 distinct CDR3 sequences, 25% to 30% of which appear only once. This CDR3 contains 14 residues. Germline assignment: CDR1 SSHAT and CDR2 FNYEAQ (reference sequence). Trimming left V 5 bases short and J 6 bases short, with 13 bases between. The data belong to a study of blood T cells in healthy people across ages. Broader study findings: Diversity was higher, and naive CD4+ cells more numerous, in long-lived donors than in aged donors. Conclusively comparing naive with antigen-experienced cells was impossible with unsorted PBMCs. The fall in TCR beta diversity per million T cells was roughly linear with age.

Input material: blood. The clonotype comes from a woman aged 25 to 39 in good health. The V and J genes are TRBV7-7 and TRBJ1-4; no clear D gene. DNA of the CDR3: TGTGCCAGCAGCAAATGGACTCTTGATGAAAAACTGTTTTTT. It yields the protein CASSKWTLDEKLFF. Full variable domain (remainder filled in from reference TRBV7-7 and TRBJ1-4): GAGVSQSPRYKVTKRGQDVTLRCDPISSHATLYWYQQALGQGPEFLTYFNYEAQPDKSGLPSDRFSAERPEGSISTLTIQRTEQRDSAMYRCASSKWTLDEKLFFGSGTQLSVL.